This T cell receptor (beta chain) was observed in a study of shared T cell receptors in the human thymus. Profiled with immunoSEQ multiplex PCR; TCRdb holds only in-frame clones, not every one. The sample records about 380,000 clones, just under 95% being singletons. After removal of 7 bases from V and 5 bases from J, the junction contained 11 bases not matched to a gene. The CDR3 totals 14 residues. Germline CDR1 MNHNY, CDR2 SVGAGI (reference sequence). The source of this sequence is a human donor. J is TRBJ2-7 and V is TRBV6-6; 7 bases agree with TRBD1. The sequencing sample was made of thymocytes. CDR3 protein: CASNRRQGTHEQYF. The DNA for the CDR3 is TGTGCCAGCAACCGGAGACAGGGTACCCACGAGCAGTACTTC.